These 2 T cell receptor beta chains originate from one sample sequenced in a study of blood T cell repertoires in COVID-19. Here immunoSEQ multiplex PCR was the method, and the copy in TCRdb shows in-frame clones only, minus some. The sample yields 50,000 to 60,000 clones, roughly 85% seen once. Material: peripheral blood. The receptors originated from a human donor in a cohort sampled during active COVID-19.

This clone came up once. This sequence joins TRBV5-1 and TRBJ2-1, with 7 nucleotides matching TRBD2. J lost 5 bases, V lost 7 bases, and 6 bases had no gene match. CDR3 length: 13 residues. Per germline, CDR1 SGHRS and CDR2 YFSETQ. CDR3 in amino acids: CASGIGLDNEQFF. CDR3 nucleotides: TGCGCCAGCGGAATCGGACTAGACAATGAGCAGTTCTTC. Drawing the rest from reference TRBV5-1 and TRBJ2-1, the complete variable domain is KAGVTQTPRYLIKTRGQQVTLSCSPISGHRSVSWYQQTPGQGLQFLFEYFSETQRNKGNFPGRFSGRQFSNSRSEMNVSTLELGDSALYLCASGIGLDNEQFFGPGTRLTVL.

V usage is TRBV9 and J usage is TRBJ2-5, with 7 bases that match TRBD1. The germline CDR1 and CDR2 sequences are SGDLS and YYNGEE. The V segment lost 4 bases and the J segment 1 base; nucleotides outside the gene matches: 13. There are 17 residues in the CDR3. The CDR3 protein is CASSPPGIRDSQETQYF. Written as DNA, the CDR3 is TGTGCCAGCAGCCCCCCCGGGATTCGGGACAGCCAAGAGACCCAGTACTTC.